These 6 T cell receptor beta chains originate from one sample sequenced in a study of blood T cell repertoires in COVID-19. TCRdb's copy holds only in-frame clones and misses some; the assay was immunoSEQ multiplex PCR. The data hold approximately 71,000 clones, with roughly 85% observed a single time. The sample comprised peripheral blood. All receptors come from a man aged 60 to 75 with active or convalescent COVID-19.

The chain couples TRBV19 to TRBJ1-1; D is unresolved. The CDR3 has 13 amino acids. V lost 0 bases and J lost 7, with 9 bases in between. Germline V CDR1 and CDR2: LNHDA, SQIVND (reference sequence). CDR3: CASSIDSESEAFF. The CDR3 nucleotides are TGTGCCAGTAGTATAGACTCGGAGAGTGAAGCTTTCTTT.

The chain joins TRBV3-1 (or the pseudogene TRBV3-2) to TRBJ2-3; 9 positions agree with TRBD2. CDR3 length: 17 amino acids. With 1 base clipped from V and 1 base from J, the junction kept 6 bases outside the gene matches. The germline CDR1 and CDR2 sequences are LGHDT and YNNKEL (reference sequence). CDR3 protein: CASSQGPAGGGTDTQYF. The CDR3 DNA sequence: TGTGCCAGCAGCCAAGGGCCTGCGGGGGGGGGCACAGATACGCAGTATTTT.

Remarks on this clone: Germline and junction disagree at one end, which may indicate a read error. The rearrangement joins TRBV5-4 to TRBJ2-7; D unclear. Germline V gene sequence: CDR1 SGHNT, CDR2 YYREEE (reference sequence). CDR3 size: 12 residues. The CDR3 sequence: CASSLGSLQANF. The CDR3 region has the DNA TGTGCCAGCAGCTTGGGATCGCTCCAAGCCAACTTC. Drawing the rest from reference TRBV5-4 and TRBJ2-7, the complete variable domain is ETGVTQSPTHLIKTRGQQVTLRCSSQSGHNTVSWYQQALGQGPQFIFQYYREEENGRGNFPPRFSGLQFPNYSSELNVNALELDDSALYLCASSLGSLQANFGPGTRLTVT.

This clone occurred once. The chain combines TRBV4-3 with TRBJ2-1; TRBD2 aligns across 13 bases. The CDR3 runs 18 residues. Germline V gives CDR1 LGHNA, CDR2 YSLEER. V dropped 4 bases and J dropped 7; count of bases not matched to a gene: 13. CDR3 sequence (DNA): TGCGCCAGCAGCCGCCAGGGCACTAGCGGGGGGGCGGTGAATGAGCAGTTCTTC. This encodes CASSRQGTSGGAVNEQFF.

The rearrangement uses TRBV2 and TRBJ1-2; no clear D gene. The germline V gene encodes CDR1 SNHLY and CDR2 FYNNEI. This CDR3 comprises 13 residues. Trimming left V 4 bases short and J 7 bases short, with 13 bases between. The CDR3 nucleotides are TGTGCCAGCAGTGTACTCATCGGGGTTGGCTACACCTTC. Translating gives CASSVLIGVGYTF.

For the CDR3, the DNA is TGCGCCAGCAGCTTGGGTGGGGCCGACTATGGCTACACCTTC. This translates into CASSLGGADYGYTF. This chain uses TRBV5-1 with TRBJ1-2, with D tentatively TRBD1 (5 bases). This CDR3 spans 14 amino acids. Per germline, CDR1 SGHRS and CDR2 YFSETQ. Trimming stripped 0 bases from V and 3 bases from J, with 9 bases between. Filled out from reference TRBV5-1 and TRBJ1-2, the complete variable domain reads KAGVTQTPRYLIKTRGQQVTLSCSPISGHRSVSWYQQTPGQGLQFLFEYFSETQRNKGNFPGRFSGRQFSNSRSEMNVSTLELGDSALYLCASSLGGADYGYTFGSGTRLTVV.